The rows below give T cell receptor beta chains drawn from one sample of a study of T cells in Graves' hyperthyroidism and ophthalmopathy. One entry per CDR3 protein, called by TCRdb with MiXCR from the multiplex PCR reads. The repertoire holds more than 350,000 distinct CDR3 sequences, with roughly 17% as singletons. Sequences were obtained from blood. The receptors come from a woman in her twenties or thirties with Graves' hyperthyroidism that later progressed to Graves' ophthalmopathy. Each CDR3 is given with its conserved first and last residue. D genes are given only for firm matches. Some rows have no size entry. The others give once, few or many, or a class for an expanded clone.

>.|15|many|TRBV5-1|TRBJ2-7
CASSLVADSSYEQYF
TGCGCCAGCAGCTTGGTGGCCGATAGCTCCTACGAGCAGTACTTC
>.|11|few|TRBV30|TRBJ1-5
CAGGIHQPQHF
TGTGCCGGGGGGATTCATCAGCCCCAGCATTTT
>TRBD1|17|few|TRBV19|TRBJ1-5
CASSGHPDRGDNQPQHF
TGTGCCAGTAGTGGACACCCGGACAGGGGGGACAATCAGCCCCAGCATTTT
>TRBD1|14|many|TRBV27|TRBJ2-2
CASTSTGRTGELFF
TGTGCCAGCACATCGACAGGGCGGACCGGGGAGCTGTTTTTT
>.|13|many|TRBV2|TRBJ2-3
CASSVLQTDTQYF
TGTGCCAGCAGTGTCCTCCAAACAGATACGCAGTATTTT
>.|15|many|TRBV6-2/TRBV6-3|TRBJ1-5
CASSPGGVGNQPQHF
TGTGCCAGCAGCCCCGGGGGGGTTGGCAATCAGCCCCAGCATTTT
>TRBD1|15|medium-sized|TRBV6-1|TRBJ1-2
CASSLSTGTVYGYTF
TGTGCCAGCAGCTTGTCGACAGGGACCGTCTATGGCTACACCTTC
>.|12|many|TRBV5-6|TRBJ1-4
CASSFLGEKLFF
TGTGCCAGCAGTTTTTTGGGTGAAAAACTGTTTTTT
>.|13|many|TRBV7-9|TRBJ2-1
CASSLAPGRKQFF
TGTGCCAGCAGCTTAGCCCCGGGGCGCAAGCAGTTCTTC
>.|16|many|TRBV10-3|TRBJ1-2
CAISVGGVRANYGYTF
TGTGCCATCAGTGTTGGCGGGGTCAGAGCTAACTATGGCTACACCTTC
>TRBD1|14|.|TRBV5-1|TRBJ2-3
CASSRQGSEDTQYF
TGCGCCAGCAGCCGACAGGGCTCGGAAGATACGCAGTATTTT
>.|14|few|TRBV7-8|TRBJ1-5
CASSDRYSNQPQHF
TGTGCCAGCAGCGACAGGTATAGCAATCAGCCCCAGCATTTT